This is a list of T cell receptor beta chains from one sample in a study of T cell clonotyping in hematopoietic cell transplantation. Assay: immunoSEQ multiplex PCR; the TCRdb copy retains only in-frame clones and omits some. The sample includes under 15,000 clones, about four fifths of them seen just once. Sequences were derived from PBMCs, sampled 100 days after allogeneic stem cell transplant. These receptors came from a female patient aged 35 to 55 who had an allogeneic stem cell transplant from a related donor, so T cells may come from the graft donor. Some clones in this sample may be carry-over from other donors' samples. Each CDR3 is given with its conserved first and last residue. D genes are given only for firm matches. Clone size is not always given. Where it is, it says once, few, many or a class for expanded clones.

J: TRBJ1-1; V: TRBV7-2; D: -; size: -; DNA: TGTGCCAGCAGCTTAGACAGGGTAATATTTAACACTGAAGCTTTCTTT; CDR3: CASSLDRVIFNTEAFF
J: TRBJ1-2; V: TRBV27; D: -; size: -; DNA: TGTGCCAGCACCAACGCGATTGGTAGCTATGGCTACACCTTC; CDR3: CASTNAIGSYGYTF
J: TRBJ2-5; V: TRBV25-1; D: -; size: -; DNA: TGTGCCAGCAGTGCAACAGAAGAGGGAGAGACCCAGTACTTC; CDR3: CASSATEEGETQYF
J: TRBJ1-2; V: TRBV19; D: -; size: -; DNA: TGTGCCAGTAGTTCTTTGCCTGACGGTGACTATGGCTACACCTTC; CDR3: CASSSLPDGDYGYTF
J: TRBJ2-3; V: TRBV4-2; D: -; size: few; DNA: TGTGCCAGCAGCCCTCTGTGGGACTCTGGCTTCACAGATACGCAGTATTTT; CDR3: CASSPLWDSGFTDTQYF
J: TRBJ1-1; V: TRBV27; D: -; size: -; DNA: TGTGCCAGCAAGGTGACAGCCGCAAACACTGAAGCTTTCTTT; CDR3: CASKVTAANTEAFF
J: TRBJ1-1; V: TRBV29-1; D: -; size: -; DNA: TGCAGCGTTGGACACCCGAACACTGAAGCTTTCTTT; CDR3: CSVGHPNTEAFF
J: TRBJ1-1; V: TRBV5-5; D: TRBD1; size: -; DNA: TGTGCCAGCAGCTTGGGCAGGGGGCACACTGAAGCTTTCTTT; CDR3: CASSLGRGHTEAFF
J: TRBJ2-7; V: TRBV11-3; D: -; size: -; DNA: TGTGCCAGCAGCCCACTCCGGGATCGCTCCTACGAGCAGTACTTC; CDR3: CASSPLRDRSYEQYF
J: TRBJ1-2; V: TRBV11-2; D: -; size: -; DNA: TGTGCCAGCAGCTTAGATATCGGGGCCGCCTATGGCTACACCTTC; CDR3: CASSLDIGAAYGYTF
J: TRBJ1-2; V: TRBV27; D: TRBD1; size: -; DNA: TGTGCCAGCAGTCCCAGGGACAGGGACTATGGCTACACCTTC; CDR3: CASSPRDRDYGYTF
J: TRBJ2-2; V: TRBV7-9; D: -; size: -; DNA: TGTGCCAGCAGCACACAGGGTCCGAACACCGGGGAGCTGTTTTTT; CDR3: CASSTQGPNTGELFF
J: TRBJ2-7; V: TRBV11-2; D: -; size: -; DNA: TGTGCCAGCAGCTTATTGGGAGTAGAGCAGTACTTC; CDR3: CASSLLGVEQYF
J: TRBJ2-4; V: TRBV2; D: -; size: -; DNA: TGTGCCAGCAGTGACCCCTCCGAACAGAACCTAGCCAAAAACATTCAGTACTTC; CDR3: CASSDPSEQNLAKNIQYF
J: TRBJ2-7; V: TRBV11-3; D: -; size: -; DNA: TGTGCCAGCAGCCAAACTCCGGGACCGAAACCCTCCTACGAGCAGTACTTC; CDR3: CASSQTPGPKPSYEQYF
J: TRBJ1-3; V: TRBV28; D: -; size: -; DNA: TGTGCCAGCAGTTTGTCGGAAGAGGACACCATATATTTT; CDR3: CASSLSEEDTIYF
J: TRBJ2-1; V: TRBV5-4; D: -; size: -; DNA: TGTGCCAGCAGCTTTAGGCGCACGGGCGACAATGAGCAGTTCTTC; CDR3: CASSFRRTGDNEQFF
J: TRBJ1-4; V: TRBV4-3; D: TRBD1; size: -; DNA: TGCGCCAGCAGCCAAATACGACAGGGGGATGAAAAACTGTTTTTT; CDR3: CASSQIRQGDEKLFF
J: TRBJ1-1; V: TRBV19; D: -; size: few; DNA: TGTGCCAGTAGTAGCCTGGGGACTGAAGCTTTCTTT; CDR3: CASSSLGTEAFF
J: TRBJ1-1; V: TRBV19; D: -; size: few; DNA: TGTGCCAGTAGTGCCCGCCGGGACGGGTACACTGAAGCTTTCTTT; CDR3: CASSARRDGYTEAFF
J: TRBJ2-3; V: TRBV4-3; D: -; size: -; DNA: TGCGCCAGCAGCCAAGATCGCGGCCCAGATACGCAGTATTTT; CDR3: CASSQDRGPDTQYF
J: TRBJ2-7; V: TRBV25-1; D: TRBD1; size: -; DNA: TGTGCCAGCAGTAGACAGGGAACCTACGAGCAGTACTTC; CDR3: CASSRQGTYEQYF
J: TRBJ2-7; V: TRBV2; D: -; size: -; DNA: TGTGCCAGCAGTGATGACGGCGTGGGGATCGAGCAGTACTTC; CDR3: CASSDDGVGIEQYF
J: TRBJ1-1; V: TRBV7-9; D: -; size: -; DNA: TGTGCCAGCAGCTTATATTTCGAACAGGTGGCTTTCTTT; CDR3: CASSLYFEQVAFF
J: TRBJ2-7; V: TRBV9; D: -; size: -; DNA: TGTGCCAGCAGCGTAGGGGCATCTGACGAGCAGTACTTC; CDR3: CASSVGASDEQYF
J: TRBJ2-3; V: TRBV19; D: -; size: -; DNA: TGTGCCAGTAGTCCTGGGAGGACGCAGTATTTT; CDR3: CASSPGRTQYF
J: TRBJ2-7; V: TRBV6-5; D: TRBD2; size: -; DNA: TGTGCCAGCAGTTACTCTACCGGGAGGAACTTC; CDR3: CASSYSTGRNF
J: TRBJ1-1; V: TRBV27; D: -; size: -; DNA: TGTGCCAGCAGTTTATGGTGGGACGCGGAATCGGGTACTGAAGCTTTCTTT; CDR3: CASSLWWDAESGTEAFF
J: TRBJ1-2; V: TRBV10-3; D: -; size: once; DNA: TGTGCCATCAGTGAGTCTGGGGCAGGGGATGGCTACACCTTC; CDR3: CAISESGAGDGYTF
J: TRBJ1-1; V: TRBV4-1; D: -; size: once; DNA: TGCGCCAGCAGCGATCTCGCAGGGACCACTGAAGCTTTCTTT; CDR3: CASSDLAGTTEAFF
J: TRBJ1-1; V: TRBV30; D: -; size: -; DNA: TGTGCCTGGAGTGTACACCCCAACACTGAAGCCTTCTTT; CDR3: CAWSVHPNTEAFF
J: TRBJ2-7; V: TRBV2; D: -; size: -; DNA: TGTGCCAGCAGTGGGGACGGTGTTTCTGCCGAGCAGTACTTC; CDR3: CASSGDGVSAEQYF
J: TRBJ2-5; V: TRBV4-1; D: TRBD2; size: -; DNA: TGCGCCAGCAGCCCGGGACTAGCGCAGACCCAGTACTTC; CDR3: CASSPGLAQTQYF
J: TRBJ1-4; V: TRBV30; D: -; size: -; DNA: TGTGCCTGGATCCCCCCCGCGGCGGTTAAGGTTTTT; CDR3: CAWIPPAAVKVF
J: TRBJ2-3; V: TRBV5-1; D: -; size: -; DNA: TGCGCCAGCAGCTTGCAAGTGGCAGGCAGCACAGATACGCAGTATTTT; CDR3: CASSLQVAGSTDTQYF
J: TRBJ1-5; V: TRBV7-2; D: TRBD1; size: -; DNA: TGTGCCAGCACCCCCGCGGGCAGGGGGGGCAATCAGCCCCAGCATTTT; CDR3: CASTPAGRGGNQPQHF
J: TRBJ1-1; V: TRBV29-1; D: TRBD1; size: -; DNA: TGCAGCGTAGCAGGGGGCATGAACACTGAAGCTTTCTTT; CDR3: CSVAGGMNTEAFF
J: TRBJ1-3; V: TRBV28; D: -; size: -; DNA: TGTGCCAGCAGTTTACTACAGGGAAACACCATATATTTT; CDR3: CASSLLQGNTIYF
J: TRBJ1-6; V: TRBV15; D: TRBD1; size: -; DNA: TGTGCCACCAGCAGCTCCGGAGACAGGGGCTCACCCCTCCACTTT; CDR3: CATSSSGDRGSPLHF
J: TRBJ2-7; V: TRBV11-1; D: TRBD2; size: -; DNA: TGTGCCAGCAGCTTAGAGGCTAGCGGGAGCTACGAGCAGTACTTC; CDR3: CASSLEASGSYEQYF
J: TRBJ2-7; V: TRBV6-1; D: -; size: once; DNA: TGTGCCAGCAGTGAACGTGGAGTCGAGCAGTACTTC; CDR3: CASSERGVEQYF
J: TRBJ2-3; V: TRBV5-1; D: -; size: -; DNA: TGCGCCAGCAGAAGATCGGGGGTCTACACAGATACGCAGTATTTT; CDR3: CASRRSGVYTDTQYF
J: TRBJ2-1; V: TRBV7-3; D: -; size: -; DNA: TGTGCCAGCAGCTTCGGGAACAATGAGCAGTTCTTC; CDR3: CASSFGNNEQFF
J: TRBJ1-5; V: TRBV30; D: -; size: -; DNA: TGTGCCTGGAGTGGGGGCCCAAACAATCAGCCCCAGCATTTT; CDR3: CAWSGGPNNQPQHF
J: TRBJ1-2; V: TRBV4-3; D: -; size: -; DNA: TGCGCCAGCAGCCAATGGAGGCAGGATAACTATGGCTACACCTTC; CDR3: CASSQWRQDNYGYTF
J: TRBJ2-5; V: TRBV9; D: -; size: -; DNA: TGTGCCAGCAGCGTGACGGGTGTAGAGACCCAGTACTTC; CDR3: CASSVTGVETQYF
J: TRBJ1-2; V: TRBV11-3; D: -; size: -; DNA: TGTGCCAGCAGCTCGGACGGATCCCCCTATGGCTACACCTTC; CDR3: CASSSDGSPYGYTF